This section outlines one T cell receptor beta chain sequence together with its context. These data originate in a study of PD-L1 blockade in urothelial cancer. Across the whole study: A median roughly 150,000 T cells were found in blood samples.

Specified time point: peripheral blood 6 weeks after treatment start. Individual patients had between 1 and 8 samples, taken pretreatment and on-treatment. TCRdb's table, derived via immunoSEQ multiplex PCR, lists solely in-frame clones and lacks some. The data contain about 91,000 clones, 70% to 90% of them singletons. Germline V lookup: CDR1 LNHDA, CDR2 SQIVND (reference sequence). V was pared by 2 bases and J by 0 bases, with 5 bases of the junction left unmatched. The CDR3 is 16 residues long. Sequencing was performed on PBMCs, taken around atezolizumab (anti-PD-L1) treatment. This rearrangement joins TRBV19 to TRBJ2-3; 7 bases are shared with TRBD2. This TCR was sampled from an older man with urothelial cancer. CDR3 coding DNA: TGTGCCAGTAGTATACGGGAGGCCCCTAGCACAGATACGCAGTATTTT. Translating gives CASSIREAPSTDTQYF.